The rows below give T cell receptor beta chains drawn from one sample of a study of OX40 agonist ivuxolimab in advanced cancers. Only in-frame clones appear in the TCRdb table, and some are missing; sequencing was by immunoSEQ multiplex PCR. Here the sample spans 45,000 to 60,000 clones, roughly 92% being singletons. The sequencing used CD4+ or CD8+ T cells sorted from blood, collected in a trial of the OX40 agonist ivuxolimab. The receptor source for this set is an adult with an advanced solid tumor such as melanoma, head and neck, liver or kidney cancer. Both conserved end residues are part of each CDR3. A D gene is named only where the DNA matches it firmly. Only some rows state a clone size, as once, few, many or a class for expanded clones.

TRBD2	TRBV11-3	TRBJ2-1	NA	TGTGCCAGCAGCTATACTAGCGGGGGCACCTACAATGAGCAGTTCTTC	CASSYTSGGTYNEQFF
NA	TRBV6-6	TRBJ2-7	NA	TGTGCCAGCAGTTACAGGCATAACACCTACGAGCAGTACTTC	CASSYRHNTYEQYF
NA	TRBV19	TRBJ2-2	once	TGTGCAACGACAGCGTTATCGAACACCGGGGAGCTGTTTTTT	CATTALSNTGELFF
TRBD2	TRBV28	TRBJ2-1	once	TGTGCCAGCAGACCTGCTACTGGCGGAGTGGGGGGGTATGAGCAGTTCTTC	CASRPATGGVGGYEQFF
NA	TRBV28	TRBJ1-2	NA	TGTGCCAGCAGTTTATTAGGAGACGGCTACACCTTC	CASSLLGDGYTF
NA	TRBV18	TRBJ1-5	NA	TGTGCCAGCTCACCAGGCCTCGATCAGCCCCAGCATTTT	CASSPGLDQPQHF
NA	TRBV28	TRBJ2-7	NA	TGTGCCAGCAGTTTAAACGGGCCCTTCTACGAGCAGTACTTC	CASSLNGPFYEQYF
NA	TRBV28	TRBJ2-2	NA	TGTGCCAGCAGTTTAAGGGCGGGGAGCGCCCTAAACACCGGGGAGCTGTTTTTT	CASSLRAGSALNTGELFF
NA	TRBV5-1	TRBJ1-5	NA	TGCGCCAGCAGCTCGGACGGCCTACAGCAGCCCCAGCATTTT	CASSSDGLQQPQHF
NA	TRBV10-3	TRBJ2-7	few	TGTGCCATCAATGGGGCAAAGTTAGGTACGGACGAGCAGTACTTC	CAINGAKLGTDEQYF
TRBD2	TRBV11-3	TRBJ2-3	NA	TGTGCCAGCAGCTTAGCACGGGGGGGATCCACAGATACGCAGTATTTT	CASSLARGGSTDTQYF
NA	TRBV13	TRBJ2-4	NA	TGTGCCAGCAGCTTGGAGTCCGGGTTCTCCTCGGGGGCCAAAAACATTCAGTACTTC	CASSLESGFSSGAKNIQYF
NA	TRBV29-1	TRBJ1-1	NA	TGCAGCGTTGCGGAGGGAAACCCCCTCTCTGAAGCTTTCTTT	CSVAEGNPLSEAFF
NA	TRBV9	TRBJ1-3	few	TGTGCCAGCAGCTCGGGGGTAGGAAACACCATATATTTT	CASSSGVGNTIYF
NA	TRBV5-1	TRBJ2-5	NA	TGCGCCAGCAGCATATCGTTGTGGGAGCAAGAGACCCAGTACTTC	CASSISLWEQETQYF
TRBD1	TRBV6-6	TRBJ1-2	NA	TGTGCCAGCAGCCGGCGTTCAGGGGGATCGGGAGGCTACACCTTC	CASSRRSGGSGGYTF
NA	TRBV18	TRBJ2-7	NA	TGTGCCAGCTCACGATCCCGGGACGTCGCCTACGAGCAGTACTTC	CASSRSRDVAYEQYF
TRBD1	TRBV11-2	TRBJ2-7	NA	TGTGCCAGCAGCTTAGGAACAGGGGCCTACGAGCAGTACTTC	CASSLGTGAYEQYF
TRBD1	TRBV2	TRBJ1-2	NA	TGTGCCAGCAGTGCGGACAGGTACGGCTACACCTTC	CASSADRYGYTF
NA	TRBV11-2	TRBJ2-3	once	TGTGCCAGCAGCTTAGATCGGGCGGATACGCAGTATTTT	CASSLDRADTQYF
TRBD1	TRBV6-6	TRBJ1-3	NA	TGTGCCAGCAGTGGGACAGCAAAGGGCACCATATATTTT	CASSGTAKGTIYF
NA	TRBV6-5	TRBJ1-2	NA	TGTGCCAGCGGAGCCCTAGGTCCCTATGGCTACACCTTC	CASGALGPYGYTF
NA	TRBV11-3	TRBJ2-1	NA	TGTGCCAGCAGCCCCCCTGGGACAAATTCCTACAATGAGCAGTTCTTC	CASSPPGTNSYNEQFF
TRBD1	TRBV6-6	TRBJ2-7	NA	TGTGCCAGCAGTAGGACAGGGGTGTGGTACGAGCAGTACTTC	CASSRTGVWYEQYF
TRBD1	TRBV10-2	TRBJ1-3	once	TGCGCCAGCAAGACAGGGGGAGGAAACACCATATATTTT	CASKTGGGNTIYF
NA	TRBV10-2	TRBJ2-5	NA	TGCGCCAGCAGTGAGTCAAAGGACATCGAGATCCGGGAGACCCAGTACTTC	CASSESKDIEIRETQYF
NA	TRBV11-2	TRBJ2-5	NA	TGTGCCAGCAGCCTTTTTGGGGGGGGGCCGGAGACCCAGTACTTC	CASSLFGGGPETQYF
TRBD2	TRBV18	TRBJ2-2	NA	TGTGCCAGCTCTGACGACCTAGCGGGTACCGGGGAGCTGTTTTTT	CASSDDLAGTGELFF
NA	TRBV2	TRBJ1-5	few	TGTGCCAGCAGTGAGGGCAATCAGCCCCAGCATTTT	CASSEGNQPQHF
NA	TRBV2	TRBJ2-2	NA	TGTGCCACCATCCTGTATCTGAACACCGGGGAGCTGTTTTTT	CATILYLNTGELFF
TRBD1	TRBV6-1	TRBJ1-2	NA	TGTGCCAGCAGCTCCGGACAGGGAGTTGATGGCTACACCTTC	CASSSGQGVDGYTF
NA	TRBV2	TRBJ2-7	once	TGTGCCAGCCGTCAAGGGTGGTCATGGCAGGTTACCTACGAGCAGTACTTC	CASRQGWSWQVTYEQYF
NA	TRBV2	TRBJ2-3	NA	TGTGCCAGCAGAGATCCTAGCGAAGACCCCACAGATACGCAGTATTTT	CASRDPSEDPTDTQYF
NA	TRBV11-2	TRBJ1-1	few	TGTGCCAGCAGCTTAGATAGAGGCACTGAAGCTTTCTTT	CASSLDRGTEAFF
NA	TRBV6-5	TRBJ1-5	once	TGTGCCAGCAGTTACTTAATTAATCAGCCCCAGCATTTT	CASSYLINQPQHF
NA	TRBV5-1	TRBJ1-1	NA	TGCGCCAGCAGCTTAGGACAGCAGAACACTGAAGCTTTCTTT	CASSLGQQNTEAFF
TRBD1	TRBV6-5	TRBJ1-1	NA	TGTGCCAGCAAGAGGGACAGGCGGAACACTGAAGCTTTCTTT	CASKRDRRNTEAFF
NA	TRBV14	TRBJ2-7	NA	TGTGCCAGCAGCTTGGGACGAGGCTACGAGCAGTACTTC	CASSLGRGYEQYF
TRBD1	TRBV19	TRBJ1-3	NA	TGTGCCAGTACCGCTCGGACAGGGGGCGCGTCTGGAAACACCATATATTTT	CASTARTGGASGNTIYF
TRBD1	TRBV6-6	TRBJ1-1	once	TGTGCCAGCAGTTCGCCGGGACAGGGGAACACTGAAGCTTTCTTT	CASSSPGQGNTEAFF
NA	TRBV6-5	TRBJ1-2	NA	TGTGCCAGCAGTTACTTCAAGGCAGGCTCCCCCTATGGCTACACCTTC	CASSYFKAGSPYGYTF
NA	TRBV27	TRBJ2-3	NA	TGTGCCAGCAGTTTATCGTCAGCCCCAGATACGCAGTATTTT	CASSLSSAPDTQYF
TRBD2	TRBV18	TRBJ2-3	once	TGTGCCAGCTCACCAAATAGCGGGAGCGGGACAGATACGCAGTATTTT	CASSPNSGSGTDTQYF
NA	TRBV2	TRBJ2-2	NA	TGTGCCAGCAGACCCCGGGCAGGGGTCACCGGGGAGCTGTTTTTT	CASRPRAGVTGELFF
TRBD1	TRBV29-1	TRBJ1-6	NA	TGCAGCGACGGACAGGGGGATTCACCCCTCCACTTT	CSDGQGDSPLHF
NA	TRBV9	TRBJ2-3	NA	TGTGCCAGCGCCCGGGGGAAAGACACAGATACGCAGTATTTT	CASARGKDTDTQYF